This T cell receptor beta chain came from a study of OX40 agonist ivuxolimab in advanced cancers. Study-wide background: Dose-escalation patients had hepatocellular carcinoma, melanoma, renal cell or head and neck cancer. The study's findings and limits: Among the lowest levels of clonal expansion were found in partial responders at 0.1-3.0 mg/kg.

Using immunoSEQ multiplex PCR, the repertoire was profiled, and TCRdb retains in-frame clones only, with some absent. The repertoire holds 65,000 to 100,000 clones, with roughly 94% as singletons. Germline V CDR1 and CDR2: SGDLS, YYNGEE. Trimming stripped 0 bases from V and 4 bases from J, with 7 bases between. There are 13 residues in the CDR3. Regarding this clone: Its antigen is unidentified.

The V call is TRBV9, the J call TRBJ1-1; D unresolved. Material: CD4+ or CD8+ T cells sorted from blood, obtained in a trial of the OX40 agonist ivuxolimab. The sequence derives from an adult with an advanced solid tumor such as melanoma, head and neck, liver or kidney cancer. The CDR3 DNA reads as TGTGCCAGCAGCGTAGGCGGGAGCACTGAAGCTTTCTTT. This codes for CASSVGGSTEAFF.